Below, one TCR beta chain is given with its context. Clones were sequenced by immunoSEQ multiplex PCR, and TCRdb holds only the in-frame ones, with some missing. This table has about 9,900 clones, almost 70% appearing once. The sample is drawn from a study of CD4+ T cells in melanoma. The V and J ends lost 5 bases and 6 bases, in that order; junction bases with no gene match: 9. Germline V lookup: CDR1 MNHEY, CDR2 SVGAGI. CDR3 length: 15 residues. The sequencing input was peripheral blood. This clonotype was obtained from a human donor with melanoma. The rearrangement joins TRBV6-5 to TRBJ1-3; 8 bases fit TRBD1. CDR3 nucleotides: TGTGCCAGCAGTCTCCTGGGACAGGTGCAAAACACCATATATTTT. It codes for CASSLLGQVQNTIYF.